The 2 T cell receptor beta chains listed next were all sequenced from one sample in a study of blood T cell repertoires in COVID-19. Clones were read by immunoSEQ multiplex PCR, and TCRdb kept only the in-frame ones, dropping some. This sample has about 120,000 clones, with less than 80% found just once. The sequencing input was peripheral blood. These receptor sequences come from a man aged 45-60 years with acute or convalescent COVID-19.

The CDR3, as DNA: TGCGCCAGCAGGTCCAGGCCACAGGGATACGATACGCAGTATTTT. Residues: CASRSRPQGYDTQYF. The rearrangement links TRBV5-1 to TRBJ2-3, with D possibly matching TRBD1 (6 bases). This CDR3 spans 15 amino acids. With 5 bases removed from V and 6 bases from J, the gap between germline ends came to 19 bases. Germline values: CDR1 SGHRS, CDR2 YFSETQ.

This chain links TRBV6-5 with TRBJ2-4, with 7 bases identical to TRBD1. V lost 6 bases and J lost 7; bases outside the gene matches: 6. The CDR3 sequence is 13 residues long. Germline V gene data show CDR1 as MNHEY and CDR2 as SVGAGI. The CDR3 is CASSRTGVNIQYF. CDR3 DNA sequence: TGTGCCAGCAGCCGCACAGGGGTTAACATTCAGTACTTC.